This record covers a single T cell receptor (beta chain). The CDR3 extends over 13 amino acids. Per germline, CDR1 SGHTA and CDR2 FQGNSA. Trimming left V 1 base short and J 4 bases short, with 7 bases between. The data were obtained in a study of STAT5B mutations in CD4+ large granular lymphocyte leukemia. TCRdb's copy holds only in-frame clones and misses some; the assay was immunoSEQ multiplex PCR. Here the sample spans over 30,000 clones, less than 85% being singletons. The clonotype comes from a human donor in good health. The sample was CD4+ T cells from blood buffy coats. This chain connects TRBV7-2 to TRBJ2-5; no firm D call. The CDR3 loop is CASSLVVGETQYF. In DNA form, the CDR3 reads TGTGCCAGCAGCTTAGTGGTAGGAGAGACCCAGTACTTC.